These 3 T cell receptor beta chains were all obtained from the same sample, sequenced in a study of T-cell memory formation after mild COVID-19. TCRdb re-called the 5' RACE reads with MiXCR, one entry per CDR3 protein. The table records hundreds of thousands of distinct CDR3 sequences, approximately 29% of them present only once. Sequenced material: PBMCs or a T cell subset sorted from them (not recorded which). The source of these receptors is an adult woman who had mild COVID-19 (a few samples of this study predate the infection). Cell type and time point are not known.

This clonotype was seen only a few times. The chain couples TRBV5-1 to TRBJ2-3; D call uncertain. Trimming took off 0 bases at V and 1 base at J, with 9 bases between the two ends. The germline CDR1 and CDR2 sequences are SGHRS and YFSETQ. The CDR3 totals 15 residues. The CDR3 DNA is TGCGCCAGCAGCTTGGGCGATCTTGGCACAGATACGCAGTATTTT. This translates into CASSLGDLGTDTQYF.

V and J are TRBV12-3 or TRBV12-4 and TRBJ1-1; TRBD1 might be the D (6 bases). V was trimmed by 2 bases and J by 4 bases, leaving 17 bases between them. This CDR3 is 16 amino acids long. The CDR3 nucleotides read TGTGCCAGCAGTTTAAGATTGGGGGGGCGAGTCACTGAAGCTTTCTTT. Amino acids: CASSLRLGGRVTEAFF.

This clonotype was seen just once. The chain is built from TRBV4-1 and TRBJ2-7, with D possibly TRBD2 on 5 matching bases. V was pared by 1 base and J by 3 bases, with 13 bases between. The CDR3 runs 15 residues. Germline CDR1 is MGHRA and CDR2 is YSYEKL. The CDR3 coding sequence is TGCGCCAGCAGCCAAGTTGGCGGACTGATCTACGAGCAGTACTTC. This codes for CASSQVGGLIYEQYF.